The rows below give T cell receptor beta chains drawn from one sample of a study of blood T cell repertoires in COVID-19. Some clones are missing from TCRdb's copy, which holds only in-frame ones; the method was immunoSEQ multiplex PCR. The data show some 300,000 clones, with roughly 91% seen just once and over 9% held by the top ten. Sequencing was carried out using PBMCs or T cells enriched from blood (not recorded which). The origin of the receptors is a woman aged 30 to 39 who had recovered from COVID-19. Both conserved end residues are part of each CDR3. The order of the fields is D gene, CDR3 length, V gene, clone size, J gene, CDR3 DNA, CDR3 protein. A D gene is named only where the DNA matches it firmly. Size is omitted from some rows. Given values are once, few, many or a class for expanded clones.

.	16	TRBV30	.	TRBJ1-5	TGTGCCTGGAGTGTCTCGGGACTTGGTGGCAATCAGCCCCAGCATTTT	CAWSVSGLGGNQPQHF
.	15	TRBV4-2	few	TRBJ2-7	TGTGCCAGCAGCCAAGTTGCGGGTGGATCCTACGAGCAGTACTTC	CASSQVAGGSYEQYF
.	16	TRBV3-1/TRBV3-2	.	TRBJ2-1	TGTGCCAGCAGCCAAAGACTAGTAAATAGGTACAATGAGCAGTTCTTC	CASSQRLVNRYNEQFF
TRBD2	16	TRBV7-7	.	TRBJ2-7	TGTGCTAGCAGCCCTGGACTAGCGGGAGGGTCCTACGAGCAGTACTTC	CASSPGLAGGSYEQYF
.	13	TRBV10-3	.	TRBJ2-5	TGTGCCATCAGTGAGTCGAACGGGAGGACCCAGTACTTC	CAISESNGRTQYF
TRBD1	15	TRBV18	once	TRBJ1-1	TGTGCCAGCTCACCACCCGGGACAGACTACACTGAAGCTTTCTTT	CASSPPGTDYTEAFF
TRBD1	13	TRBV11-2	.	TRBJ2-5	TGTGCCAGCAGCTTAGGGACAGGGGGAACCCAGTACTTC	CASSLGTGGTQYF
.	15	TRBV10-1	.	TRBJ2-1	TGCGCCAGCAGTGATGACGGGACAATTTACAATGAGCAGTTCTTC	CASSDDGTIYNEQFF
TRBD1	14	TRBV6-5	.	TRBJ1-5	TGTGCCAGCAGTCGACAGGGGAGCAATCAGCCCCAGCATTTT	CASSRQGSNQPQHF
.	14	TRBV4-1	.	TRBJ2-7	TGCGCCAGCAGCCACGGGACACGGATAAACGAGCAGTACTTC	CASSHGTRINEQYF
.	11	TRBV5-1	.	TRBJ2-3	TGCGCCAGCTCTACGGGGGATACGCAGTATTTT	CASSTGDTQYF
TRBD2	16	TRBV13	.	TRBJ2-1	TGTGCCAGCAGCTTGGGACTAGCGGGAGGGGGGAATGAGCAGTTCTTC	CASSLGLAGGGNEQFF
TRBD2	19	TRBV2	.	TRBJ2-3	TGTGCCAGCCGGTCCCGGGGGCGGACTAGCGGGGGAAGGTTGAATACGCAGTATTTT	CASRSRGRTSGGRLNTQYF
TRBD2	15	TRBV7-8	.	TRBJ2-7	TGTGCCAGCAGCTTGACTAGCGGGAGCCCTAGGGAGCAGTACTTC	CASSLTSGSPREQYF
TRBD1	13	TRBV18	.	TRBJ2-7	TGTGCCAGCTCGGGACAGGGTTCCTACGAGCAGTACTTC	CASSGQGSYEQYF
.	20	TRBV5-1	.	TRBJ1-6	TGCGCCAGCAGCCCCAACTTTATGGGCGGGCCAGAGAAGATCAATTCACCCCTCCACTTT	CASSPNFMGGPEKINSPLHF
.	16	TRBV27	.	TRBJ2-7	TGTGCCAGCAGTGACCATCGGAGGGCCGCCCTCTACGAGCAGTACTTC	CASSDHRRAALYEQYF
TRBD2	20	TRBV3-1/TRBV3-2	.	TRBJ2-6	TGTGCCAGCAGCCAAGATTTAGCGGGGTACAGGGTCACTGGGGCCAACGTCCTGACTTTC	CASSQDLAGYRVTGANVLTF
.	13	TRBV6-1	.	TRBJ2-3	TGTGCCAGCAGTGAACCGCAACTAGATACGCAGTATTTT	CASSEPQLDTQYF
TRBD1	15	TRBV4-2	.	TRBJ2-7	TGTGCCAGCAGCCAAGCTGGGGACAGTCCCTACGAGCAGTACTTC	CASSQAGDSPYEQYF
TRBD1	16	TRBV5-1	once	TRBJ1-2	TGCGCCAGCAGCTTGGGAGACAGGGAAGGAGGGGGTGGCTACACCTTC	CASSLGDREGGGGYTF
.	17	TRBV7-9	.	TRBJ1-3	TGTGCCAGCAGCCCATACCTTGACAGCCACTCTGGAAACACCATATATTTT	CASSPYLDSHSGNTIYF
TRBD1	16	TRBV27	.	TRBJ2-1	TGTGCCAGCAGACTATTCCGGGACAGGGTTGTCAATGAGCAGTTCTTC	CASRLFRDRVVNEQFF
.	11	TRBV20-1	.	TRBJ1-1	TGCAGTGCTAGAGATCAGGGTTGGGCTTTCTTT	CSARDQGWAFF
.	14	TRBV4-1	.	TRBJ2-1	TGCGCCAGCAGTACATTTGTTGGTACCAATGAGCAGTTCTTC	CASSTFVGTNEQFF
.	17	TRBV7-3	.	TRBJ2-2	TGTGCCAGCAGCCCATATAGCGGATTGACGAACACCGGGGAGCTGTTTTTT	CASSPYSGLTNTGELFF
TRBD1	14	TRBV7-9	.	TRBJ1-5	TGTGCCAGCAGCTTAGGACAGGGTGATCAGCCCCAGCATTTT	CASSLGQGDQPQHF
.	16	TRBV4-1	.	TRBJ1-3	TGCGCCAGCAGCCCTGGGAGGGGCAGGTCTGGAAACACCATATATTTT	CASSPGRGRSGNTIYF
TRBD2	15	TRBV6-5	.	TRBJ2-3	TGTGCCAGCAGAGCCAGGGCGGGAGCCTCAGATACGCAGTATTTT	CASRARAGASDTQYF
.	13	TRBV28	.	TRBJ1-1	TGTGCCAGCAGTAAACAGGGGAACACTGAAGCTTTCTTT	CASSKQGNTEAFF
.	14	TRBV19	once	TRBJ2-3	TGTGCCAGTAGTATAGACAGCGACAGAAATACGCAGTATTTT	CASSIDSDRNTQYF
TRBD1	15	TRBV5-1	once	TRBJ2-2	TGCGCCAGTCGTCTGGGGACAGATAACACCGGGGAGCTGTTTTTT	CASRLGTDNTGELFF
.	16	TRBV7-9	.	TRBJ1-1	TGTGCCAGCAGCTTGATCCCTGCGGGGCGTTTCACTGAAGCTTTCTTT	CASSLIPAGRFTEAFF
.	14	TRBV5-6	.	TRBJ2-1	TGTGCCAGCAGCTTGCTACAGGGCATCAATGAGCAGTTCTTC	CASSLLQGINEQFF
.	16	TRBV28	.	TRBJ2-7	TGTGCCAGCAGTTTAAGGCTAGCTGTCGGCTCCTACGAGCAGTACTTC	CASSLRLAVGSYEQYF
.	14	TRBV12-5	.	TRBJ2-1	TGTGCTAGCACCCTGACTCCTTTCTACAATGAGCAGTTCTTC	CASTLTPFYNEQFF
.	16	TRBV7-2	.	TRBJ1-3	TGTGCCAGCAGCTTAGGGCCTCCGGGGAACGGAAACACCATATATTTT	CASSLGPPGNGNTIYF
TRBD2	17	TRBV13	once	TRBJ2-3	TGTGCCAGCAGTCGAATGACGACTAGCAGTTACACAGATACGCAGTATTTT	CASSRMTTSSYTDTQYF
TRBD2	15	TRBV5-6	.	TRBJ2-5	TGTGCCAGCAGCGCCCCGACTAGCGGGAGGGAGACCCAGTACTTC	CASSAPTSGRETQYF
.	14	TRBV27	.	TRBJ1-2	TGTGCCAGCAGGCCCATCGACACGAACTATGGCTACACCTTC	CASRPIDTNYGYTF
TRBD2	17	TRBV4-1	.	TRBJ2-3	TGCGCCAGTAAGACCCCGGGACTAGCGGGCAGCACAGATACGCAGTATTTT	CASKTPGLAGSTDTQYF
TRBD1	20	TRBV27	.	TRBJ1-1	TGTGCCAGCAGTTCCCGGGACAGGGGGCGACAGGGGGAGAGGCCTCGTGAAGCTTTCTTT	CASSSRDRGRQGERPREAFF
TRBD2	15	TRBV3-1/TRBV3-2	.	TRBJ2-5	TGTGCCAGCACCGGGACTAGCGGAATCGGGGAGACCCAGTACTTC	CASTGTSGIGETQYF
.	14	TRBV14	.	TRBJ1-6	TGTGCCAGCAGCCCTACACAGGGATCTTCACCCCTCCACTTT	CASSPTQGSSPLHF
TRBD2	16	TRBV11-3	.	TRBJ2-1	TGTGCCAGCAGCTTGGGATTAACCGGGACTAGCGATGAGCAGTTCTTC	CASSLGLTGTSDEQFF
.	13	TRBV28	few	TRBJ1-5	TGTGCCAGCAGTTCGTCAGGTAATCAGCCCCAGCATTTT	CASSSSGNQPQHF